The next 21 T cell receptor beta chains were all read from a single sample in a study of sequential checkpoint blockade in melanoma. Specified treatment: randomized to nivolumab then ipilimumab (arm A) or the reverse (arm B). Libraries were prepared by immunoSEQ multiplex PCR; TCRdb keeps only in-frame clonotypes and omits some of them. The table lists around 18,000 clones, 55% to 75% of them singletons, with approximately 20% in the top ten. Specimen: CD8+ T cells sorted from blood (inferred from file names), collected from a patient given nivolumab and ipilimumab in sequence. The origin of the receptors is a human donor with melanoma.

The gene calls are TRBV9 and TRBJ2-1; D is possibly TRBD1 (6 bases). Trimming left V 1 base short and J 2 bases short, with 10 bases between. The CDR3 extends over 15 amino acids. Germline CDR1 and CDR2: SGDLS and YYNGEE. CDR3: CASSVTGSPYNEQFF. The CDR3 nucleotides are TGTGCCAGCAGCGTAACAGGGTCACCCTACAATGAGCAGTTCTTC.

The table lists this clone with a few counts. The chain combines TRBV6-5 with TRBJ2-3, with D possibly matching TRBD1 (6 bases). The CDR3 has 13 residues. Germline assignment: CDR1 MNHEY and CDR2 SVGAGI. V was pared by 6 bases and J by 4 bases, with 11 bases between. CDR3 nucleotides: TGTGCCAGCAGCCCAGGGGAACCAGATACGCAGTATTTT. Amino acids: CASSPGEPDTQYF.

The J gene is TRBJ2-3, the V gene TRBV7-6; 9 bases match TRBD1. From germline, CDR1 is SGHVS and CDR2 FNYEAQ. V was pared by 4 bases and J by 2 bases, with 7 bases of the junction left unmatched. This CDR3 has 16 amino acids. CDR3 sequence reads: CASSSGDRAFTDTQYF. In nucleotides, the CDR3 is TGTGCCAGCAGCTCCGGGGACAGGGCGTTCACAGATACGCAGTATTTT.

The chain recombines TRBV6-5 with TRBJ2-1, with D tentatively TRBD1 (6 bases). CDR1 is MNHEY and CDR2 is SVGAGI in the germline V gene. This CDR3 is 14 amino acids long. Trimming cost V 5 bases and J 4 bases, with 12 bases left between them. The CDR3 reads CASSTDSLYNEQFF. CDR3 nucleotides: TGTGCCAGCAGTACGGACAGTTTGTACAATGAGCAGTTCTTC.

The V call is TRBV7-9, the J call TRBJ1-1; 7 nucleotides agree with TRBD1. The CDR3 loop spans 14 amino acids. In germline, CDR1 is SEHNR, CDR2 FQNEAQ (reference sequence). V lost 6 bases, J lost 4 bases, and 8 bases stayed unmatched. CDR3: CASSPADRATEAFF. The CDR3 nucleotides read TGTGCCAGCAGTCCCGCCGACAGGGCCACTGAAGCTTTCTTT.

V and J are TRBV19 and TRBJ2-1; perhaps TRBD1 as D (5 bases). The ends were cut back, 8 bases at V and 1 base at J, with 9 bases in the middle. The CDR3 is 13 amino acids. Germline V CDR1 and CDR2: LNHDA, SQIVND (reference sequence). CDR3 nucleotide sequence: TGTGCCAGTTGTGACAGTTCCTACAATGAGCAGTTCTTC. It encodes CASCDSSYNEQFF.

This clone was observed a handful of times. The rearrangement joins TRBV6-6 to TRBJ1-5; TRBD1 might be the D (6 bases). The CDR3 is made up of 14 amino acids. Between the trimmed V and J ends, which lost 6 bases and 2 bases, there was a span of 11 bases. Germline assignment: CDR1 MNHNY and CDR2 SVGAGI (reference sequence). CDR3 nucleotides: TGTGCCAGCAGGTCGACAGGACGCAATCAGCCCCAGCATTTT. It yields the protein CASRSTGRNQPQHF.

This rearrangement joins TRBV7-2 to TRBJ2-7; TRBD1 matches 8 bases. Germline CDR1 SGHTA, CDR2 FQGNSA. V lost 5 bases to trimming and J lost 0 bases; unmatched junction nucleotides: 6. The CDR3 is 15 residues long. Here the CDR3 DNA reads TGTGCCAGCAGCCCCACAGGGGGGAGCTCCTACGAGCAGTACTTC. This translates into CASSPTGGSSYEQYF.

The genes are TRBV2 and TRBJ1-2; maybe TRBD1 (5 bases). V was trimmed by 1 base and J by 5 bases, leaving 11 bases between them. The CDR3 consists of 14 residues. The germline CDR1 and CDR2 sequences are SNHLY and FYNNEI. CDR3 residues: CASSEGGDGYGYTF. CDR3 DNA sequence: TGTGCCAGCAGTGAAGGCGGGGACGGTTATGGCTACACCTTC.

The V gene is TRBV30, the J gene TRBJ2-3; 7 nucleotides align to TRBD2. From germline, CDR1 is GTSNPN and CDR2 SVGIG (reference sequence). This CDR3 comprises 15 residues. The junction had 5 bases not matched to a gene; V was cut back by 0 bases and J by 2 bases. CDR3 DNA sequence: TGTGCCTGGAGTGTAGGGGCGGGGGTCACAGATACGCAGTATTTT. Its protein is CAWSVGAGVTDTQYF.

The sample holds a few counts of this clone. The V and J genes are TRBV7-9 and TRBJ1-1; D call uncertain. CDR3 length equals 15 residues. Looked up from germline, CDR1 is SEHNR and CDR2 is FQNEAQ (reference sequence). The V and J ends lost 1 base and 1 base respectively, with 10 bases between them. The CDR3 DNA is TGTGCCAGCAGCTTAGAAGCAGGTACGAACACTGAAGCTTTCTTT. Translation gives CASSLEAGTNTEAFF. The full variable domain, in which reference TRBV7-9 and TRBJ1-1 provide the parts outside the CDR3, is DTGVSQNPRHKITKRGQNVTFRCDPISEHNRLYWYRQTLGQGPEFLTYFQNEAQLEKSRLLSDRFSAERPKGSFSTLEIQRTEQGDSAMYLCASSLEAGTNTEAFFGQGTRLTVV.

The genes are TRBV19 and TRBJ2-1, with D possibly TRBD2 on 6 matching bases. V was trimmed by 2 bases and J by 4 bases, leaving 15 bases between them. The length of the CDR3 is 16 residues. The germline gives CDR1 LNHDA, CDR2 SQIVND (reference sequence). CDR3: CASSISPGTGYNEQFF. The CDR3 DNA follows: TGTGCCAGTAGTATATCCCCCGGGACTGGATACAATGAGCAGTTCTTC.

The chain recombines TRBV28 with TRBJ2-1, with TRBD2 matching over 15 bases. The CDR3 loop spans 19 amino acids. Per germline, CDR1 MDHEN and CDR2 SYDVKM. After removal of 1 base from V and 0 bases from J, the junction contained 4 bases not matched to a gene. The DNA for the CDR3 is TGTGCCAGCAGTTTATACGGACTAGCGGGGGGGCTCTCCTACAATGAGCAGTTCTTC. This translates into CASSLYGLAGGLSYNEQFF.

This clone came up once. The same CDR3 also results from other DNA sequences found in this sample. The chain carries TRBV5-1 and TRBJ1-1, with 7 bases that match TRBD1. CDR3 length: 14 residues. The V segment lost 2 bases and the J segment 3 bases; nucleotides outside the gene matches: 4. Germline-derived CDR1 and CDR2 are SGHRS and YFSETQ. This CDR3 reads CASSLGGGYTEAFF. CDR3 DNA sequence: TGCGCCAGCAGCTTAGGAGGGGGCTACACTGAAGCTTTCTTT. The whole variable domain, filled in from reference TRBV5-1 and TRBJ1-1, reads KAGVTQTPRYLIKTRGQQVTLSCSPISGHRSVSWYQQTPGQGLQFLFEYFSETQRNKGNFPGRFSGRQFSNSRSEMNVSTLELGDSALYLCASSLGGGYTEAFFGQGTRLTVV.

J is TRBJ2-7 and V is TRBV27, with D unclear. The length of the CDR3 is 13 residues. Germline V gives CDR1 MNHEY, CDR2 SMNVEV (reference sequence). Trimming pared 7 bases from V and 2 bases from J, leaving 12 bases between. CDR3 nucleotides: TGTGCCAGCACCTTTTTGGGCGCCTACGAGCAGTACTTC. As protein: CASTFLGAYEQYF.

This clone showed up just once. The chain links TRBV6-1 to TRBJ2-7, with unresolved D. Germline CDR1 and CDR2: MNHNS and SASEGT. The CDR3 consists of 17 residues. Trimming pared 1 base from V and 2 bases from J, leaving 18 bases between. The CDR3 region has the DNA TGTGCCAGCAGTGAAGATCTCCCCATCTACGGAGCCTACGAGCAGTACTTC. It translates to CASSEDLPIYGAYEQYF.

The gene calls are TRBV2 and TRBJ2-1, with 12 bases that match TRBD2. The CDR3 totals 15 residues. With 6 bases clipped from V and 7 bases from J, the junction kept 7 bases outside the gene matches. Per the germline V gene, CDR1 is SNHLY and CDR2 is FYNNEI. CDR3 amino acids: CASRVTSGGSNEQFF. CDR3 sequence (DNA): TGTGCCAGCAGGGTGACTAGCGGGGGTTCAAATGAGCAGTTCTTC. The full variable domain, with the rest looked up from reference TRBV2 and TRBJ2-1, is EPEVTQTPSHQVTQMGQEVILRCVPISNHLYFYWYRQILGQKVEFLVSFYNNEISEKSEIFDDQFSVERPDGSNFTLKIRSTKLEDSAMYFCASRVTSGGSNEQFFGPGTRLTVL.

This chain links TRBV4-1 with TRBJ2-1; 9 nucleotides agree with TRBD2. Germline V gene data show CDR1 as MGHRA and CDR2 as YSYEKL. Germline trimming cut 4 bases from V and 9 bases from J; bases unmatched to any gene: 16. The CDR3 runs 17 residues. Here the CDR3 reads CASSPPGGEREASEQFF. The CDR3 bases are TGCGCCAGCAGCCCGCCGGGGGGGGAGCGGGAGGCGAGTGAGCAGTTCTTC.

This clone was seen a handful of times. V gene TRBV21-1 combines with J gene TRBJ1-5; the D call TRBD1 from the table was never checked on the DNA. TRBV21-1 is a pseudogene segment. This CDR3 has 15 amino acids. The CDR3, as DNA: TGTGCCAGCAGCGGTCGGCAGGGAATGGGCCAGCCCCAGCATTTT. It translates to CASSGRQGMGQPQHF.

The CDR3 nucleotides are TGTGCCAGCAGCTTGGAGGAGGGCAGGGTAGTTCGGAATTCACCCCTCCACTTT. Translating gives CASSLEEGRVVRNSPLHF. V is TRBV5-5 and J is TRBJ1-6; possibly TRBD1 for D (5 bases). The CDR3 is 18 amino acids. The germline V gene has CDR1 SGHKS and CDR2 YYEKEE (reference sequence). The V end lost 0 bases, the J end lost 7 bases, and 20 bases lay between the germline ends.

This clone was seen a single time. Other nucleotide sequences in the sample specify the same CDR3. This chain connects TRBV5-1 to TRBJ2-1; 9 nucleotides agree with TRBD2. Germline CDR1 and CDR2: SGHRS and YFSETQ. The CDR3 runs to 14 residues. Germline trimming cut 4 bases from V and 4 bases from J; bases unmatched to any gene: 3. CDR3 nucleotide sequence: TGCGCCAGCAGCCCAGCGGGAGGTTACAATGAGCAGTTCTTC. It translates to CASSPAGGYNEQFF.